This record covers a single TCR beta chain. In the source study's methods: For nucleated cells, counts were estimated from reference gene primer amplification. Repertoires were generated with immunoSEQ multiplex PCR, while TCRdb's copy carries only in-frame clones and drops some. That table furnishes V, J and clone size, whereas the DNA furnished D and trimming. This sample carries fewer than 300,000 clones, roughly 85% of them seen once, and the ten largest clones take around 2.5%. There are 14 residues in the CDR3. V shed 4 bases and J 2 bases; nucleotides not matched to a gene: 3. Germline V gene data show CDR1 as MGHDK and CDR2 as SYGVNS. This entry is derived from a study of blood T cell repertoires in COVID-19. Background on the study: Material from acute and convalescent COVID-19 was sourced from the United States, Italy and Spain. PBMCs, B-cell-depleted T cells, or T cells provided the cDNA or gDNA that made up the material.

Sequencing was done on a sample of peripheral blood. The receptor was derived from a woman aged 70-85 years with active or convalescent COVID-19. The chain is built from TRBV25-1 and TRBJ2-7; 9 bases match TRBD1. CDR3 sequence: CASSVGQGAYEQYF. The CDR3 region has the DNA TGTGCCAGCAGTGTGGGACAGGGTGCCTACGAGCAGTACTTC.